The rows below give T cell receptor beta chains drawn from one sample of a study of blood T cell repertoires in COVID-19. TCRdb's copy holds only in-frame clones and misses some; the assay was immunoSEQ multiplex PCR. The repertoire holds 55,000 to 65,000 clones, with around 80% as singletons. The specimen was peripheral blood. The receptors stem from a man aged 60 to 75 with acute or convalescent COVID-19. Each CDR3 is given with its conserved first and last residue. The D gene is left open where the match is weak. The size field is filled for only some rows; it gives once, few, many or a size class.

j_call clone_size d_call v_call cdr3_nt cdr3_aa
TRBJ1-2 - TRBD1 TRBV19 TGTGCCAGTAATGGCAGGGGGCGCGATGTTAGTGGCTACACCTTC CASNGRGRDVSGYTF
TRBJ1-3 - TRBD1 TRBV30 TGTGCCTGGAGTGCGGGACAGAGTGTAAACACCATATATTTT CAWSAGQSVNTIYF
TRBJ1-5 - - TRBV5-1 TGCGCCAGCAGCCCGGGAGGGAACGAGGAGCCCCAGCATTTT CASSPGGNEEPQHF
TRBJ2-1 once - TRBV7-9 TGTGCCACCCCACAGGGGACTCTGTGGAATGAGCAGTTCTTC CATPQGTLWNEQFF
TRBJ1-1 - - TRBV5-1 TGCGCCAGCAGCTTAGGGGGGAACACTGAAGCTTTCTTT CASSLGGNTEAFF
TRBJ2-7 once - TRBV19 TGTGCCAGTAGTACCACTTTAGGGGCCTACGAGCAGTACTTC CASSTTLGAYEQYF
TRBJ2-7 - - TRBV28 TGTGCCAGCAGTCCCGACAGGACCTACGAGCAGTACTTC CASSPDRTYEQYF
TRBJ1-4 few TRBD1 TRBV29-1 TGCAGCGTTCGGGGACAGGGGGCGGGTGAAAAACTGTTTTTT CSVRGQGAGEKLFF
TRBJ1-6 - - TRBV10-3 TGTGCCATCAGTCCTAGTATAGTGGGTAATTCACCCCTCCACTTT CAISPSIVGNSPLHF
TRBJ2-5 - - TRBV5-1 TGCGCCAGCAGCTTGGTAGGAGTACAAGAGACCCAGTACTTC CASSLVGVQETQYF
TRBJ1-3 - TRBD1 TRBV5-1 TGCGCCAGCAGCGAGGCCGGGACAGCTGGAAACACCATATATTTT CASSEAGTAGNTIYF
TRBJ1-2 - TRBD1 TRBV7-9 TGTGCCAGCAGCTTTCGGGAGGGGGCCGACTATGGCTACACCTTC CASSFREGADYGYTF
TRBJ1-4 once - TRBV7-6 TGTGCCAGCAGCAACCCAGGGCCAACTAATGAAAAACTGTTTTTT CASSNPGPTNEKLFF
TRBJ1-5 - - TRBV30 TGTGCCTGGAGTCGGGGTTTCAATCAGCCCCAGCATTTT CAWSRGFNQPQHF
TRBJ1-1 - - TRBV2 TGTGCCACCGAACCAACAGGGATGGGAACTGAAGCTTTCTTT CATEPTGMGTEAFF